What follows are 18 T cell receptor beta chains derived from one specimen sequenced in a study of T cell repertoires in cytomegalovirus infection (dated by TCRdb to the late 2010s). Instrument used: Illumina HiSeq 1500. TCRdb took the public reads, trimmed them with fastp at Q25, ran MiXCR for clone calling and kept in-frame beta chains. Identical CDR3 proteins give one entry, which carries the most common genes and DNA. The sample table shows some 100,000 distinct CDR3 sequences, and 23% are seen once. Roughly two fifths of the sample lies in the top ten. Sequenced input: CD8+ T cells from PBMCs. These receptors were taken from a human donor in good health (CMV status not recorded). Some clones in this sample may be carry-over from other donors' samples.

This clonotype appeared a few times. The J gene is TRBJ2-7, the V gene TRBV7-2; 8 bases align to TRBD2. In germline, CDR1 is SGHTA, CDR2 FQGNSA. Trimming cost V 1 base and J 7 bases; bases outside gene matches: 9. The CDR3 consists of 15 residues. CDR3 region: CASSLVDGGAEEQYF. In DNA, the CDR3 is TGTGCCAGCAGCTTAGTGGACGGGGGGGCCGAGGAGCAGTACTTC.

This clonotype was seen more than once but under ten times. The chain uses TRBV25-1 and TRBJ1-4; D is uncertain. The CDR3 has 13 amino acids. The V gene's germline CDR1 is MGHDK and CDR2 SYGVNS. The germline V and J ends were trimmed by 3 bases and 8 bases, with 10 bases remaining between them. The CDR3 DNA sequence: TGTGCCAGCAGTGAGTGGGCCTGGGAAAAACTGTTTTTT. This codes for CASSEWAWEKLFF.

This clonotype was counted ten times or more. This chain joins TRBV6-5 and TRBJ2-3, with 10 bases identical to TRBD2. There are 17 residues in the CDR3. J was trimmed by 5 bases and V by 0 bases; bases with no gene match: 8. CDR1 and CDR2 from the germline V gene are MNHEY and SVGAGI. DNA of the CDR3: TGTGCCAGCAGTTACTCCTTAGCGGGAGGAGGGAAAGATACGCAGTATTTT. This sequence encodes CASSYSLAGGGKDTQYF.

This clonotype was picked up many times. This chain uses TRBV7-3 with TRBJ2-7; TRBD2 is a possible D gene (5 bases). With 5 bases removed from V and 0 bases from J, the gap between germline ends came to 14 bases. Looked up from germline, CDR1 is SGHTA and CDR2 is FQGTGA. The CDR3 runs 15 residues. The CDR3 reads CASSPETGSSYEQYF. CDR3 coding DNA: TGTGCCAGCAGCCCAGAAACGGGGAGCTCCTACGAGCAGTACTTC.

This clonotype was counted ten times or more. The gene calls are TRBV7-9 and TRBJ2-1, with 11 bases aligning to TRBD1. The CDR3 extends over 15 amino acids. V shed 3 bases and J 2 bases; nucleotides not matched to a gene: 0. The germline V gene encodes CDR1 SEHNR and CDR2 FQNEAQ (reference sequence). CDR3 protein: CASSLGQGAYNEQFF. DNA of the CDR3: TGTGCCAGCAGCTTGGGACAGGGGGCCTACAATGAGCAGTTCTTC.

This clonotype was recorded a few times. The chain carries TRBV7-3 and TRBJ2-7; unclear D gene. Germline CDR1 is SGHTA and CDR2 is FQGTGA. This CDR3 has 15 residues. The germline V and J ends were trimmed by 5 bases and 2 bases, with 16 bases remaining between them. The CDR3 region is CASSANGGTAYEQYF. The CDR3 DNA follows: TGTGCCAGCAGCGCGAACGGCGGTACGGCCTACGAGCAGTACTTC.

The J gene is TRBJ1-1, the V gene TRBV6-6, with D maybe TRBD1 (5 bases). This CDR3 region has 13 residues. Trimming took 7 bases from V and 1 from J, leaving 10 bases between them. Germline loops: CDR1 MNHNY, CDR2 SVGAGI (reference sequence). This CDR3 reads CASIPGGNTEAFF. Here the CDR3 DNA reads TGTGCCAGCATCCCCGGGGGGAACACTGAAGCTTTCTTT.

This clonotype has only a few counts. The chain is built from TRBV5-1 and TRBJ1-2; D is unresolved. Germline values: CDR1 SGHRS, CDR2 YFSETQ. V lost 3 bases and J lost 8, with 8 bases in between. The CDR3 has 11 amino acids. The CDR3 loop is CASSSDSGYTF. CDR3 in DNA: TGCGCCAGCAGCTCGGACTCCGGCTACACCTTC.

Many counts were recorded for this clonotype. J is TRBJ2-1 and V is TRBV6-6; D not certain. The germline V gene has CDR1 MNHNY and CDR2 SVGAGI (reference sequence). V was pared by 5 bases and J by 6 bases, with 11 bases between. The CDR3 length is 13 residues. The CDR3 here is CASSAGPGNEQFF. The DNA of the CDR3 is TGTGCCAGCAGTGCCGGGCCCGGCAATGAGCAGTTCTTC.

This clonotype was picked up a small number of times. The chain carries TRBV28 and TRBJ2-7; 8 nucleotides line up with TRBD2. The CDR3 runs to 12 residues. J gave up 8 bases and V 6 bases, and 6 bases lay outside the gene matches. The V gene's germline CDR1 is MDHEN and CDR2 SYDVKM. The CDR3 coding sequence is TGTGCCAGCAGCCCCGGGGGGGTGAAGCAGTACTTC. It is translated as CASSPGGVKQYF.

The chain employs TRBV7-8 and TRBJ2-3; D unresolved. Per the germline V gene, CDR1 is SGHVS and CDR2 is FQNEAQ. V was shortened by 3 bases and J by 6 bases, with 16 bases between the two germline ends. The CDR3 covers 15 residues. CDR3 in amino acids: CASSFDDPRSDTQYF. In DNA form, the CDR3 reads TGTGCCAGCAGCTTCGATGACCCGAGGAGTGATACGCAGTATTTT.

This clonotype has a handful of counts. This chain connects TRBV7-9 to TRBJ2-7; D remains ambiguous. The length of the CDR3 is 13 residues. V lost 3 bases and J lost 3, with 9 bases in between. Germline CDR1 and CDR2: SEHNR and FQNEAQ (reference sequence). CDR3 protein: CASSFSVGYEQYF. The CDR3 DNA reads as TGTGCCAGCAGCTTCAGTGTGGGCTACGAGCAGTACTTC.

This chain connects TRBV7-6 to TRBJ2-2; no firm D call. CDR1 is SGHVS, CDR2 FNYEAQ, per germline. Trimming shortened V by 0 bases and J by 5 bases, and 7 bases separated the two germline ends. This CDR3 is 14 amino acids long. The CDR3 spells CASSLAVGTGELFF. CDR3 bases: TGTGCCAGCAGCTTAGCGGTGGGAACCGGGGAGCTGTTTTTT.

This clonotype was observed a handful of times. The chain employs TRBV20-1 and TRBJ2-1; tentatively, D is TRBD1 (6 bases). The CDR3 runs to 14 residues. Germline CDR1 DFQATT, CDR2 SNEGSKA (reference sequence). V was pared by 6 bases and J by 4 bases, with 16 bases between. CDR3 loop: CSASPGRGYNEQFF. The CDR3 nucleotides read TGCAGTGCATCTCCAGGCAGGGGTTACAATGAGCAGTTCTTC.

This clonotype was seen more than once but under ten times. Here the CDR3 reads CASSFASGIGEDTQYF. The DNA of the CDR3 is TGTGCCAGCAGCTTTGCCAGCGGGATAGGGGAAGATACGCAGTATTTT. The V gene is TRBV7-9, the J gene TRBJ2-3; 7 positions agree with TRBD2. Germline trimming cut 3 bases from V and 5 bases from J; bases unmatched to any gene: 11. The CDR3 sequence is 16 residues long. In germline, CDR1 is SEHNR, CDR2 FQNEAQ (reference sequence).

This clonotype was seen many times. Here the CDR3 reads CAISESIRAEQETQYF. CDR3 DNA: TGTGCCATCAGTGAGTCGATCAGGGCAGAGCAAGAGACCCAGTACTTC. This sequence joins TRBV10-3 and TRBJ2-5; a possible D gene is TRBD1 (5 bases). The germline gives CDR1 ENHRY, CDR2 SYGVKD. Trimming took 0 bases from V and 2 from J, leaving 13 bases between them. The CDR3 is 16 amino acids.

The V call is TRBV5-1, the J call TRBJ2-7, with 8 bases fitting TRBD1. Trimming at V came to 1 base and at J to 1 base, leaving 7 bases not matched to a gene. The CDR3 extends over 16 amino acids. Germline CDR1 and CDR2: SGHRS and YFSETQ. The DNA for the CDR3 is TGCGCCAGCAGCTTGTGGGGAACAGGGGGGTCCTACGAGCAGTACTTC. Its protein product is CASSLWGTGGSYEQYF.

This clonotype was detected a few times. The chain is built from TRBV7-8 and TRBJ1-5; 10 bases map to TRBD1. The germline CDR1 and CDR2 sequences are SGHVS and FQNEAQ. V was clipped by 3 bases and J by 6 bases; unmatched bases: 2. The CDR3 has 14 amino acids. The CDR3 nucleotides are TGTGCCAGCAGCTTCGGGACAGGGGTTCAGCCCCAGCATTTT. This codes for CASSFGTGVQPQHF.